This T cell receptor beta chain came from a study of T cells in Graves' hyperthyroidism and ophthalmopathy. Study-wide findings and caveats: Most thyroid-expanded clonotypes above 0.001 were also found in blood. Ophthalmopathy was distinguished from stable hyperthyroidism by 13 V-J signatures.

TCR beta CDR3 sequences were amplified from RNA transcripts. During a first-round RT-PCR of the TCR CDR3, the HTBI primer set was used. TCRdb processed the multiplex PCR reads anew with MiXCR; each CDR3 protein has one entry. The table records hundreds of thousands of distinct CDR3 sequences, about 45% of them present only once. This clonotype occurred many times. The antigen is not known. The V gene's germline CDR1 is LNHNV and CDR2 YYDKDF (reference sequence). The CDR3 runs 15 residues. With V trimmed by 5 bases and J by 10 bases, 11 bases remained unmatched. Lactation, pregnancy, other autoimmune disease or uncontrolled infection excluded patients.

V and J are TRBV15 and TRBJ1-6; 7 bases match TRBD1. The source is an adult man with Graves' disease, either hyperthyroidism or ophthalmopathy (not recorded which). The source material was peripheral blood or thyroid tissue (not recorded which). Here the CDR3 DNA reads TGTGCCACCAGCGATGCGACAGGGATATTATCACCCCTCCACTTT. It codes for CATSDATGILSPLHF.